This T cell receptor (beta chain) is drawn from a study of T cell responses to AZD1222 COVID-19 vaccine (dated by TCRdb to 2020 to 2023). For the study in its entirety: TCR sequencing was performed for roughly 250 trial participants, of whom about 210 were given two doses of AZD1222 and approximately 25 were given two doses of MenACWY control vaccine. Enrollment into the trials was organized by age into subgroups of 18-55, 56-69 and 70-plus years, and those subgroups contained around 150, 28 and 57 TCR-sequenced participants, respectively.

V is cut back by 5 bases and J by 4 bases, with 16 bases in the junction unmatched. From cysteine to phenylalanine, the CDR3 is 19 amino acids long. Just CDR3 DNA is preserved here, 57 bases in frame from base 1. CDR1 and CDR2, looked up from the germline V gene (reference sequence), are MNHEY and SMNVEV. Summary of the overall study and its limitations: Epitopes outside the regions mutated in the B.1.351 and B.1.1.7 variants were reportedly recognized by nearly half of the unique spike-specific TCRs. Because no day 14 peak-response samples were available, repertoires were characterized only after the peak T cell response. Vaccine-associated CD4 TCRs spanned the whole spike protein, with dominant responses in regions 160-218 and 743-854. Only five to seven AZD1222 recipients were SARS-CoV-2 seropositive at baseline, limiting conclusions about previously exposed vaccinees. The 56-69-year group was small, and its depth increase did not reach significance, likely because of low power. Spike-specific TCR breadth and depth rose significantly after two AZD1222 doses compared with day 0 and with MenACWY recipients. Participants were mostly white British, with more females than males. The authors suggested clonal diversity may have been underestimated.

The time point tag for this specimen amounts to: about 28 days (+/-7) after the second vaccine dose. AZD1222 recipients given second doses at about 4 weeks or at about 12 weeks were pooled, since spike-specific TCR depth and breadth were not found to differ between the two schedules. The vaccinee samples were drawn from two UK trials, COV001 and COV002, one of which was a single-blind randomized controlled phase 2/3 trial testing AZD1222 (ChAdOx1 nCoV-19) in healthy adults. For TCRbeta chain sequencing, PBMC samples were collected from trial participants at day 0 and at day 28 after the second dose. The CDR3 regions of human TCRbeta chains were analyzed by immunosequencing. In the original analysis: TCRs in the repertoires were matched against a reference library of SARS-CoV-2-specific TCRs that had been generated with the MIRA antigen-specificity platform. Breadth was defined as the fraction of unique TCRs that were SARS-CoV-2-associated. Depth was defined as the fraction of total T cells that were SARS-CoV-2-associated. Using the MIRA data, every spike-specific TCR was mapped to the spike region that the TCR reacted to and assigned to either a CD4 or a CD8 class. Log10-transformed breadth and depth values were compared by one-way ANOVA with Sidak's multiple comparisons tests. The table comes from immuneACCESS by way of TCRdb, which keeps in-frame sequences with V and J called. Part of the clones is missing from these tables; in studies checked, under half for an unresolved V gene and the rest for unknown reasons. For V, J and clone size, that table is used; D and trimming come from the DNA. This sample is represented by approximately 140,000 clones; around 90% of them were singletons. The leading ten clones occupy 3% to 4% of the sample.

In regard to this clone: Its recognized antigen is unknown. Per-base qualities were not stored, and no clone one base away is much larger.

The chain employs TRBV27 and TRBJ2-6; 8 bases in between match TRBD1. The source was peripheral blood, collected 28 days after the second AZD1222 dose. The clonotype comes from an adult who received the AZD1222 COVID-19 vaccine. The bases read TGTGCCAGCAGTCCCTTAATGAGCCCAGGGGGCGCGGGGGCCAACGTCCTGACTTTC. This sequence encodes CASSPLMSPGGAGANVLTF.